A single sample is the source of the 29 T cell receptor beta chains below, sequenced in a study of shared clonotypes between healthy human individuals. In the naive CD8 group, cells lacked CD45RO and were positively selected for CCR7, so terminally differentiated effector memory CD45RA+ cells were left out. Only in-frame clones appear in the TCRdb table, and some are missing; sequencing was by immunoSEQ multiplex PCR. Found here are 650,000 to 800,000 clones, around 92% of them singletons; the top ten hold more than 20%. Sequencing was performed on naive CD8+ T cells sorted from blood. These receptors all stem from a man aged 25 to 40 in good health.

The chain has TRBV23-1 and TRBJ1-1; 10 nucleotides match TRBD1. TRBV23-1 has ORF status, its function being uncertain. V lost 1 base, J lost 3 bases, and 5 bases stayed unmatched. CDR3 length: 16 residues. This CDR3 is CASSQYPTGGDTEAFF. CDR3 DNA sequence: TGCGCCAGCAGTCAATACCCGACAGGGGGCGACACTGAAGCTTTCTTT.

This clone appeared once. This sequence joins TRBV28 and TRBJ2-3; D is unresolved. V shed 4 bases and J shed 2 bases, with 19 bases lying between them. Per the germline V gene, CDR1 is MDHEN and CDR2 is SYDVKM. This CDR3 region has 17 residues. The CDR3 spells CASSSPHAEYFTDTQYF. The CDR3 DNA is TGTGCCAGCAGTTCCCCCCACGCAGAATATTTCACAGATACGCAGTATTTT.

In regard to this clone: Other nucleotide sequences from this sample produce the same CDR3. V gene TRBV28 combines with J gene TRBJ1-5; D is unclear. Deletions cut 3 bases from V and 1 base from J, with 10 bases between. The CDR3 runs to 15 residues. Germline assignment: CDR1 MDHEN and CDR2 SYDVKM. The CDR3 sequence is CASSFEGSSNQPQHF. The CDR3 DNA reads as TGTGCCAGCAGTTTCGAAGGATCCAGCAATCAGCCCCAGCATTTT.

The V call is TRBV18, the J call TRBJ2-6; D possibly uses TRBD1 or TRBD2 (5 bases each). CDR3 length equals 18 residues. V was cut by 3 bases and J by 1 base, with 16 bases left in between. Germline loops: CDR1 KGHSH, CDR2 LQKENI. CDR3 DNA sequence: TGTGCCAGCTCACCTGATGAGGGGCCAGCTTCTGGGGCCAACGTCCTGACTTTC. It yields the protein CASSPDEGPASGANVLTF.

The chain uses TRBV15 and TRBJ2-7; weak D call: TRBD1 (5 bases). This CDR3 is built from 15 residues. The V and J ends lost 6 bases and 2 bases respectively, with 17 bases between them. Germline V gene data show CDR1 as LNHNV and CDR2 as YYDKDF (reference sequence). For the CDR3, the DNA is TGTGCCACCAGAGATCTCAGGGATGAGGCCTACGAGCAGTACTTC. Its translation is CATRDLRDEAYEQYF. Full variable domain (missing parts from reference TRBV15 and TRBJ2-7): DAMVIQNPRYQVTQFGKPVTLSCSQTLNHNVMYWYQQKSSQAPKLLFHYYDKDFNNEADTPDNFQSRRPNTSFCFLDIRSPGLGDTAMYLCATRDLRDEAYEQYFGPGTRLTVT.

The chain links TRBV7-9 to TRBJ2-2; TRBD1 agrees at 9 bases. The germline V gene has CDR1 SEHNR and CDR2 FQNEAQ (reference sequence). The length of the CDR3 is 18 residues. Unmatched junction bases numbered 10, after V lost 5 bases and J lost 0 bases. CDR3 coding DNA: TGTGCCAGCAGCGGCGACAGGGGGGCGCCCGCGAACACCGGGGAGCTGTTTTTT. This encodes CASSGDRGAPANTGELFF.

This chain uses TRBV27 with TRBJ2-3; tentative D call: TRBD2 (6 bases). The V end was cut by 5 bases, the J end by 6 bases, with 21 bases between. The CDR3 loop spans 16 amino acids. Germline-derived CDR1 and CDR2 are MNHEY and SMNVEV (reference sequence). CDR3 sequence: CASSPSAGPVGDTQYF. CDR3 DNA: TGTGCCAGCAGTCCTTCAGCGGGTCCCGTAGGGGATACGCAGTATTTT.

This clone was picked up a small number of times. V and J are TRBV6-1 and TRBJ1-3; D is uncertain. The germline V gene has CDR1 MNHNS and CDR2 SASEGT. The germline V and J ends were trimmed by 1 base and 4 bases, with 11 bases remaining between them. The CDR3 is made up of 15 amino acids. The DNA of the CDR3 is TGTGCCAGCAGTGAAGGAGGGTCGGGAGGAAACACCATATATTTT. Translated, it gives CASSEGGSGGNTIYF.

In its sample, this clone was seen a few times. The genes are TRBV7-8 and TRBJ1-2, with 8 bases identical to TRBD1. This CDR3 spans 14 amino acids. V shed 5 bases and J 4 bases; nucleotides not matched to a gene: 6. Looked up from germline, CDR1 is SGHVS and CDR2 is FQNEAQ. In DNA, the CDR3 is TGTGCCAGCAGCGCCGGACAGGGAGTCTATGGCTACACCTTC. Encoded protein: CASSAGQGVYGYTF.

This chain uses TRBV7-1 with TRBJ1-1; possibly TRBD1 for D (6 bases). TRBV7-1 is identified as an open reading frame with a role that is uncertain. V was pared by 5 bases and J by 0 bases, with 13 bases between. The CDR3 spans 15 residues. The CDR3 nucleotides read TGTGCCAGCAGCCCGAAGACAGGTGTGAACACTGAAGCTTTCTTT. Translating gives CASSPKTGVNTEAFF.

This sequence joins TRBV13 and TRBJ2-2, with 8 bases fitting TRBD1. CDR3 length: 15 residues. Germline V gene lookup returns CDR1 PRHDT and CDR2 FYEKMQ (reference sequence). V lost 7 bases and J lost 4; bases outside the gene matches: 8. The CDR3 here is CASKGQAFPTGELFF. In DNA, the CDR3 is TGTGCCAGCAAGGGACAGGCTTTCCCCACCGGGGAGCTGTTTTTT.

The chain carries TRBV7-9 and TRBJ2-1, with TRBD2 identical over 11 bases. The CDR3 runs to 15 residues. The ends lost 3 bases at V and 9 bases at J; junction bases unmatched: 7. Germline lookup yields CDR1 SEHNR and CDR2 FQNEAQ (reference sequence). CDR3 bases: TGTGCCAGCAGCTTCGCCACTAGCGGGAGCGGTGAGCAGTTCTTC. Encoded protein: CASSFATSGSGEQFF.

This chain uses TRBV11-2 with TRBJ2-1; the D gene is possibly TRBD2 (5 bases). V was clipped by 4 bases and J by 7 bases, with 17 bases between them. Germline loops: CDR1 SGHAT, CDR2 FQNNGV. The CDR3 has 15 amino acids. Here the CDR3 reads CASSSTNREGNEQFF. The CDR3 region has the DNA TGTGCCAGCAGCTCAACGAATAGAGAGGGAAATGAGCAGTTCTTC.

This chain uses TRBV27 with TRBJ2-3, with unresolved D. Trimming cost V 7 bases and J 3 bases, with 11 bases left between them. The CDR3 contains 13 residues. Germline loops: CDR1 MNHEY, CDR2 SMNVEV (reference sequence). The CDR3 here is CASTPLGTDTQYF. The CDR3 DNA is TGTGCCAGCACCCCCCTGGGAACAGATACGCAGTATTTT.

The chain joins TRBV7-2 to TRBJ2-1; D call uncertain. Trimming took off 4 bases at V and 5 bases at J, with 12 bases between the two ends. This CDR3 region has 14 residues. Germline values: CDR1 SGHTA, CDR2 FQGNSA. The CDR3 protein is CASSSGLTHNEQFF. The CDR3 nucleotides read TGTGCCAGCAGCTCAGGTCTCACCCACAATGAGCAGTTCTTC.

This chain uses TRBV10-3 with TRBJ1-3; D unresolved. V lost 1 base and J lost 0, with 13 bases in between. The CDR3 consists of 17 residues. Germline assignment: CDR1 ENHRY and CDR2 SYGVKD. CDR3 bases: TGTGCCATCAGTGAGTACGGTGGTTCGGCCTCTGGAAACACCATATATTTT. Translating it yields CAISEYGGSASGNTIYF.

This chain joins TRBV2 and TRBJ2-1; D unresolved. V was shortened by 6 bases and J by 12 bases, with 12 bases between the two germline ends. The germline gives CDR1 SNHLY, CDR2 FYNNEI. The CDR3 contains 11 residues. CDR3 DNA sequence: TGTGCCAGCAGGGGTGAGTTCGGGCAGTTCTTC. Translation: CASRGEFGQFF.

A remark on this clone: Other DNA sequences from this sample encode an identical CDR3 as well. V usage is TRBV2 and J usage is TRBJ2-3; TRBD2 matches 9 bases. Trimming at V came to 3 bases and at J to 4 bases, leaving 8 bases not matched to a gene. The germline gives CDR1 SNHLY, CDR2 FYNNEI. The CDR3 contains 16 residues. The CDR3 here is CASSEGGGRAADTQYF. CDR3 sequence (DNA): TGTGCCAGCAGTGAGGGGGGCGGGAGGGCCGCAGATACGCAGTATTTT.

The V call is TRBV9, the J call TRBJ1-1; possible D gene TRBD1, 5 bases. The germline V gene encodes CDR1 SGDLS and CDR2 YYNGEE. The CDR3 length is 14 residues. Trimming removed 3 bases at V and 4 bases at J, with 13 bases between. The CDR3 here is CASSGRDAGTEAFF. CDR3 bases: TGTGCCAGCAGCGGTAGGGACGCAGGCACTGAAGCTTTCTTT.

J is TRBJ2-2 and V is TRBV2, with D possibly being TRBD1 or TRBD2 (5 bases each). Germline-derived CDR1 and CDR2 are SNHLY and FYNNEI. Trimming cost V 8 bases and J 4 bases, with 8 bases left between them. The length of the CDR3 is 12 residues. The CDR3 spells CASQRGTGELFF. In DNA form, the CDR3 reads TGTGCCAGCCAGAGGGGCACCGGGGAGCTGTTTTTT.

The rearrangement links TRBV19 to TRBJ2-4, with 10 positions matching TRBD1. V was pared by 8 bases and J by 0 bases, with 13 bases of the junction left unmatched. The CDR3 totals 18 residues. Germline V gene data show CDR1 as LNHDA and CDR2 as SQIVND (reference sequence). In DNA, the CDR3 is TGTGCCAGTCGAAGACAGGGGGCATGGGGTCCAGCCAAAAACATTCAGTACTTC. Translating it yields CASRRQGAWGPAKNIQYF.

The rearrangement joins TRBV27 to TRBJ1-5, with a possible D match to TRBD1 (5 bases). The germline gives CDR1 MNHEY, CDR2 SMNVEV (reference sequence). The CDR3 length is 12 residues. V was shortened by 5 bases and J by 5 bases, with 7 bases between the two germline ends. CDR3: CASSGGDQPQHF. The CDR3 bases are TGTGCCAGCAGTGGAGGGGATCAGCCCCAGCATTTT.

The CDR3 reads CASSLVGQRFSYEQYF. CDR3 bases: TGTGCCAGCAGCTTAGTGGGACAGCGCTTCTCCTACGAGCAGTACTTC. V and J are TRBV7-9 and TRBJ2-7; 7 nucleotides match TRBD1. The junction had 6 bases not matched to a gene; V was cut back by 1 base and J by 0 bases. In germline, CDR1 is SEHNR, CDR2 FQNEAQ (reference sequence). The CDR3 contains 16 residues.

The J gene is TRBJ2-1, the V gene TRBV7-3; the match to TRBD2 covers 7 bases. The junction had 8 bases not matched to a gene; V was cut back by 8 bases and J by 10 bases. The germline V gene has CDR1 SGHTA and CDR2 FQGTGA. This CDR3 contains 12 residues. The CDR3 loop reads CASGLTSTEQFF. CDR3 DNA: TGTGCCAGCGGACTGACTAGCACAGAGCAGTTCTTC.

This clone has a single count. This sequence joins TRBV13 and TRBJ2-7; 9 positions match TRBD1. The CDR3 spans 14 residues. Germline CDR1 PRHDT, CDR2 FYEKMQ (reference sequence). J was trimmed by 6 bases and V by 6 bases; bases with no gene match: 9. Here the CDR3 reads CASSWTGDAVEQYF. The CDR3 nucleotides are TGTGCCAGCAGTTGGACAGGGGACGCGGTCGAGCAGTACTTC.

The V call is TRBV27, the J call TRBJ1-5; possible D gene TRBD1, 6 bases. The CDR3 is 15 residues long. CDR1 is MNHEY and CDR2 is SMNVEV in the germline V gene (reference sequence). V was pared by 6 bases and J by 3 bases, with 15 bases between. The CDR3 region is CASRGGGHNNQPQHF. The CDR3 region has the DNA TGTGCCAGCAGGGGCGGGGGACACAACAATCAGCCCCAGCATTTT.

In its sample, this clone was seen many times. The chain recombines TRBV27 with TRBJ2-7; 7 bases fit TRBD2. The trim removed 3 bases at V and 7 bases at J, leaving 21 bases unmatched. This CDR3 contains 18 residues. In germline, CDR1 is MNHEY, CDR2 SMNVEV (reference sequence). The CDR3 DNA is TGTGCCAGCAGTTTCATTTCGTCTGGCCTAGCGGTACATGGTGAGCAGTACTTC. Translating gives CASSFISSGLAVHGEQYF.

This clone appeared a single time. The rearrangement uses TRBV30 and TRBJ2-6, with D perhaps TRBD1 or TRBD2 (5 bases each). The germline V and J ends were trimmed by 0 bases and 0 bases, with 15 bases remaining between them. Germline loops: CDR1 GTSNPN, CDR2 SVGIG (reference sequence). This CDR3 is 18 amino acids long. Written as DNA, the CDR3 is TGTGCCTGGAGTGTACATCGAGGGGAAATCTCTGGGGCCAACGTCCTGACTTTC. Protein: CAWSVHRGEISGANVLTF. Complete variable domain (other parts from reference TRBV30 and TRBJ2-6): SQTIHQWPATLVQPVGSPLSLECTVEGTSNPNLYWYRQAAGRGLQLLFYSVGIGQISSEVPQNLSASRPQDRQFILSSKKLLLSDSGFYLCAWSVHRGEISGANVLTFGAGSRLTVL.

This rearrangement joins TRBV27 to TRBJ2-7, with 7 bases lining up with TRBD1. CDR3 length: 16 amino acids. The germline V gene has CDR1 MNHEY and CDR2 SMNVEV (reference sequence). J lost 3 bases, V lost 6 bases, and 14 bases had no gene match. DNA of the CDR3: TGTGCCAGCAGCACCGGGACAGCAACTTTTGGCTACGAGCAGTACTTC. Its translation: CASSTGTATFGYEQYF.